This T cell receptor (beta chain) was sequenced in a study of shared clonotypes between healthy human individuals. A CD45RA+ naive subset and a CD45RA-negative memory subset were split from CD4+ cells. Sequencing used immunoSEQ multiplex PCR; TCRdb keeps in-frame clones, though not all of them. The table includes about 2.3 million clones, around 93% detected once. The germline V gene has CDR1 LNHDA and CDR2 SQIVND (reference sequence). This CDR3 has 16 amino acids. The ends were cut back, 7 bases at V and 8 bases at J, with 26 bases in the middle. The source material was naive CD4+ T cells from PBMCs. The subset here: CD45RA+ positively selected. The V and J genes are TRBV19 and TRBJ1-2, with unresolved D. This TCR derives from a man between 18 and 35 years old in good health. Some clones in this sample may be carry-over from other donors' samples. CDR3 region: CASTDEGRDPIEGYTF. DNA of the CDR3: TGTGCCAGTACCGACGAAGGCAGAGATCCGATAGAAGGCTACACCTTC. Full variable domain (rest looked up from reference TRBV19 and TRBJ1-2): DGGITQSPKYLFRKEGQNVTLSCEQNLNHDAMYWYRQDPGQGLRLIYYSQIVNDFQKGDIAEGYSVSREKKESFPLTVTSAQKNPTAFYLCASTDEGRDPIEGYTFGSGTRLTVV.